What follows are 12 T cell receptor beta chains derived from one specimen sequenced in a study of T cell changes during pregnancy in multiple sclerosis. Assay used: immunoSEQ multiplex PCR; TCRdb lists only in-frame clones, some missing. The repertoire has some 60,000 clones, under 95% of them found once; the top ten carry 3.6%. The sequencing used peripheral blood, collected after pregnancy. The receptors originated from a female donor in good health, enrolled as a control in a pregnancy study.

The chain uses TRBV4-3 and TRBJ2-7; tentative D call: TRBD2 (6 bases). Germline assignment: CDR1 LGHNA and CDR2 YSLEER. V lost 0 bases and J lost 3, with 9 bases in between. The CDR3 loop spans 14 amino acids. The CDR3 region is CASSQEEGFYEQYF. The CDR3 bases are TGCGCCAGCAGCCAAGAGGAGGGGTTCTACGAGCAGTACTTC.

The V call is TRBV2, the J call TRBJ1-2; perhaps TRBD1 as D (6 bases). Germline-derived CDR1 and CDR2 are SNHLY and FYNNEI. Trimming removed 5 bases from V and 1 base from J, with 11 bases in between. This CDR3 region has 14 residues. The CDR3 DNA is TGTGCCAGCAGTTACAGGGACGGTAACTATGGCTACACCTTC. It specifies CASSYRDGNYGYTF.

This sequence joins TRBV6-4 and TRBJ2-1, with TRBD2 matching over 8 bases. Looked up from germline, CDR1 is MRHNA and CDR2 is SNTAGT. J lost 5 bases, V lost 0 bases, and 0 bases had no gene match. The CDR3 covers 14 residues. Written as DNA, the CDR3 is TGTGCCAGCAGTGACTCGGGACTAGACAATGAGCAGTTCTTC. Amino acids: CASSDSGLDNEQFF.

V is TRBV2 and J is TRBJ2-6; D not certain. The CDR3 runs 15 residues. V was trimmed by 7 bases and J by 3 bases, leaving 13 bases between them. The germline V gene encodes CDR1 SNHLY and CDR2 FYNNEI. CDR3 protein: CASTESVGGANVLTF. CDR3 in DNA: TGTGCCAGCACGGAGAGCGTTGGTGGGGCCAACGTCCTGACTTTC.

This clone was picked up one time. This rearrangement joins TRBV5-4 to TRBJ2-1, with 13 positions matching TRBD2. CDR1 is SGHNT and CDR2 is YYREEE in the germline V gene (reference sequence). The V and J ends lost 4 bases and 7 bases, in that order; junction bases with no gene match: 11. This CDR3 region has 17 residues. The CDR3 DNA is TGTGCCAGCAGCAAAGAACTAGCGGGGGGGCTGGTGAATGAGCAGTTCTTC. Its protein is CASSKELAGGLVNEQFF.

This clone came up once. The chain carries TRBV28 and TRBJ1-5; 9 bases agree with TRBD1. The CDR3 is 16 residues long. Germline trimming cut 7 bases from V and 0 bases from J; bases unmatched to any gene: 7. Germline CDR1 reads MDHEN; CDR2 reads SYDVKM. The CDR3 loop is CASITGGPYSNQPQHF. The DNA for the CDR3 is TGTGCCAGCATAACAGGGGGCCCTTATAGCAATCAGCCCCAGCATTTT.

This CDR3 reads CASSLTYGTDNYGYTF. The CDR3, as DNA: TGTGCCAGCTCACTGACCTACGGGACAGATAACTATGGCTACACCTTC. This chain joins TRBV18 and TRBJ1-2, with 7 bases lining up with TRBD1. The trim removed 4 bases at V and 1 base at J, leaving 9 bases unmatched. Germline V gene lookup returns CDR1 KGHSH and CDR2 LQKENI. The CDR3 has 16 residues.

This rearrangement joins TRBV21-1 to TRBJ2-7; TRBD2 was called by the table and not checked on the DNA. TRBV21-1 is tagged as a pseudogene. CDR3 length: 12 amino acids. The CDR3 coding sequence is TGTGCCAGCAGTTTCCCGGGTGTCGAGCAGTACTTC. Translated: CASSFPGVEQYF.

The chain links TRBV19 to TRBJ1-5, with D possibly being TRBD1 (5 bases). Looked up from germline, CDR1 is LNHDA and CDR2 is SQIVND (reference sequence). Between the trimmed V and J ends, which lost 7 bases and 3 bases, there was a span of 16 bases. This CDR3 contains 15 residues. The CDR3 region has the DNA TGTGCCAGTACTTCCGGGACTAGGGACAATCAGCCCCAGCATTTT. Its translation: CASTSGTRDNQPQHF.

The chain has TRBV7-3 and TRBJ2-3; a weak D match, TRBD2 (5 bases). This CDR3 region has 13 residues. The ends were cut back, 6 bases at V and 3 bases at J, with 10 bases in the middle. CDR1 SGHTA and CDR2 FQGTGA come from the germline V gene. The CDR3, as DNA: TGTGCCAGCAGTCCTCCGGGAACAGATACGCAGTATTTT. It yields the protein CASSPPGTDTQYF.

The genes are TRBV6-5 and TRBJ1-2; D is ambiguous. V was pared by 0 bases and J by 5 bases, with 10 bases between. This CDR3 spans 14 amino acids. The germline V gene encodes CDR1 MNHEY and CDR2 SVGAGI. In nucleotides, the CDR3 is TGTGCCAGCAGTTACTCGAGGGAGGGTTATGGCTACACCTTC. Protein sequence: CASSYSREGYGYTF.

CDR3 DNA sequence: TGTGCCAGCAGTAGGGGGAGTCAGAACACTGAAGCTTTCTTT. It specifies CASSRGSQNTEAFF. This sequence joins TRBV6-1 and TRBJ1-1; tentative D call: TRBD1 (6 bases). Germline CDR1 is MNHNS and CDR2 is SASEGT. Trimming removed 5 bases from V and 1 base from J, with 11 bases in between. This CDR3 comprises 14 residues.